This TCR beta chain was identified in a study of cytomegalovirus exposure and HLA in healthy donors. Overall study findings and caveats: Reported results showed that the classifier diagnosed cytomegalovirus status with high specificity and sensitivity. Highest at DRB1 and lowest at HLA-C, TCR association rates differed among HLA loci in a later analysis. Segments of the TCR beta V type were, in most cases, productive about 87% or about 30% of the time in an earlier analysis.

As for this clone: Its antigen is as yet unknown.

In the PCR, 60 Vbeta and 13 Jbeta primers were used. Produced via immunoSEQ multiplex PCR; TCRdb's table is partial and in-frame only. This sample has roughly 150,000 clones, with approximately 83% found just once. Trimming took 2 bases from V and 7 from J; bases not matched to a gene: 10. CDR1 is MGHRA, CDR2 YSYEKL, per germline. The CDR3 is made up of 17 amino acids. Participants comprised healthy donors of bone marrow. The V and J genes are TRBV4-1 and TRBJ1-6; 8 bases fit TRBD1. The receptor comes from a boy younger than 10 in good health and CMV-seronegative. Sequenced material: PBMCs. The CDR3 nucleotides read TGCGCCAGCAGCCAAAGCAGGGGGGACAGGAGGAATTCACCCCTCCACTTT. Translating gives CASSQSRGDRRNSPLHF.